This record covers a single T cell receptor (beta chain). J was trimmed by 7 bases and V by 4 bases; bases with no gene match: 11. Germline assignment: CDR1 GTSNPN and CDR2 SVGIG (reference sequence). CDR3 length equals 14 residues. Assay used: immunoSEQ multiplex PCR; TCRdb lists only in-frame clones, some missing. The profile shows 160,000 or so clones, 92% of them singletons. This entry belongs to a study of control samples from healthy donors and cancer patients. The TCR sequence derives from a woman in her thirties in good health. The rearrangement joins TRBV30 to TRBJ2-7; 9 nucleotides align to TRBD1. The sample taken for sequencing was blood. The CDR3 loop reads CAWMTGGASWEQYF. CDR3 sequence (DNA): TGTGCCTGGATGACAGGGGGTGCCAGCTGGGAGCAGTACTTC.